The clone carrying this T cell receptor (beta chain) was recorded a few times. What it recognizes is unknown. The data derive from a study of beta chain features in type 1 diabetes. Study results and caveats: There were fewer insertions and more deletions at the VDJ junctions of type 1 diabetes patients.

Expressed TCRB transcripts were sequenced because the isolated RNA had all been reverse transcribed beforehand. The study sequenced naive, central memory and regulatory T cell samples to an average of around 3.4 million reads. Method: immunoSEQ multiplex PCR; TCRdb's copy keeps in-frame clones and lacks some. This sample has hundreds of thousands of clones, with 8% to 13% found just once. CDR1 is SQVTM and CDR2 is ANQGSEA in the germline V gene. This CDR3 has 13 residues. The V gene lost 0 bases and the J gene lost 1 base, with 6 bases spanning the gap. Over 95% purity was reached by all sorted populations.

Sequencing was carried out using naive CD4+ T cells from blood. This TCR was recovered from a woman in her 30s in good health. The V gene is TRBV29-1, the J gene TRBJ1-1; D not resolved. The DNA for the CDR3 is TGCAGCGTTGAAGATCAACAGAACACTGAAGCTTTCTTT. Translating it yields CSVEDQQNTEAFF.